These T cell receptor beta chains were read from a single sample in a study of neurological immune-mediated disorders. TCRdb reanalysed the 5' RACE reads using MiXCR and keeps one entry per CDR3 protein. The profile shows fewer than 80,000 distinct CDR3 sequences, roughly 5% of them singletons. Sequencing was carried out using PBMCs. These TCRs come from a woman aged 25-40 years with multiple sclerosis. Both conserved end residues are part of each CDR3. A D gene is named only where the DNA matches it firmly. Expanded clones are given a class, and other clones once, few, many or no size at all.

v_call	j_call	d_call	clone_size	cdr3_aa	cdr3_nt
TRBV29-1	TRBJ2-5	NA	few	CSVRGYQETQYF	TGCAGCGTTCGGGGGTACCAAGAGACCCAGTACTTC
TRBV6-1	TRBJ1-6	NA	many	CASSERGRNSPLHF	TGTGCCAGCAGTGAAAGAGGGAGAAATTCACCCCTCCACTTT
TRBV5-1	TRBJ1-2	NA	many	CASSLAGGGPGYTF	TGCGCCAGCAGCTTGGCCGGGGGGGGCCCTGGCTACACCTTC
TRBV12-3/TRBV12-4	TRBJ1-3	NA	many	CASSPDSGNTIYF	TGTGCCAGCAGCCCCGACTCTGGAAACACCATATATTTT
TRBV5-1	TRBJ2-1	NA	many	CASFEPGPHNEQFF	TGCGCCAGTTTCGAACCGGGTCCCCACAATGAGCAGTTCTTC
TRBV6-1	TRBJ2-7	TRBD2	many	CASTSGGARYEQYF	TGTGCCAGCACCAGCGGGGGGGCACGGTACGAGCAGTACTTC
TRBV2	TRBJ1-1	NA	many	CASSELGSRIQEAFF	TGTGCCAGCAGTGAATTAGGCAGTCGTATTCAAGAAGCTTTCTTT
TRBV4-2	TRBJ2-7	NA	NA	CASSLQGLGIYEQYF	TGTGCCAGCAGCCTCCAGGGTTTAGGAATTTACGAGCAGTACTTC
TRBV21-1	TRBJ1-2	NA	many	CASSNSGGLSYGYTF	TGTGCCAGCAGCAATTCAGGGGGCTTGTCGTATGGCTACACCTTC
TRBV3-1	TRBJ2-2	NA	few	CASSQPGTLSGELFF	TGTGCCAGCAGCCAGCCCGGGACACTTTCTGGGGAGCTGTTTTTT
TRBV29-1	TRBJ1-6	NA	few	CSVADSSYNSPLNF	TGCAGCGTAGCGGACAGCTCCTATAATTCACCCCTCAACTTT
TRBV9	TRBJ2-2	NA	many	CASSVGSSPNTGELFF	TGTGCCAGCAGCGTAGGTTCTAGCCCGAACACCGGGGAGCTGTTTTTT
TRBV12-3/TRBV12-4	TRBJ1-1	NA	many	CASTPSGFRTEAFF	TGTGCCAGCACCCCATCTGGGTTTCGGACTGAAGCTTTCTTT
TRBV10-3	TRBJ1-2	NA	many	CAISNFPADYGYTF	TGTGCCATCAGCAATTTCCCGGCGGACTATGGCTACACCTTC
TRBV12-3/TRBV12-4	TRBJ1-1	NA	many	CASSLRRMAIEAFF	TGTGCCAGCAGTTTACGCCGGATGGCGATTGAAGCTTTCTTT
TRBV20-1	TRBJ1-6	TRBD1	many	CSARPGQADSPLHF	TGCAGTGCTAGACCGGGACAGGCTGATTCACCCCTCCACTTT
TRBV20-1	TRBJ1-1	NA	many	CSVLRQDAGPTEAFF	TGCAGCGTGCTACGCCAAGACGCAGGGCCCACTGAAGCTTTCTTT
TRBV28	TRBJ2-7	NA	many	CASSAELGYEQYF	TGTGCCAGCAGTGCCGAACTAGGTTACGAGCAGTACTTC
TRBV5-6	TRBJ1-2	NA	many	CASSLREGGYTF	TGTGCCAGCAGCCTCCGCGAGGGTGGCTACACCTTC
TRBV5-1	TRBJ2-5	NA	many	CASSLNGGQETQYF	TGCGCCAGCAGCCTTAACGGCGGACAAGAGACCCAGTACTTC
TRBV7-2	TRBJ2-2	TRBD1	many	CASSLVWTGGLGELFF	TGTGCCAGCAGCTTAGTGTGGACAGGTGGACTTGGGGAGCTGTTTTTT
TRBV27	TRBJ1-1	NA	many	CASSPYRGDTEAFF	TGTGCCAGCAGTCCCTATAGGGGGGACACTGAAGCTTTCTTT
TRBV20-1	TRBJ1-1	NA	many	CSARDGGAGEAFF	TGCAGTGCTAGAGATGGCGGGGCAGGTGAAGCTTTCTTT
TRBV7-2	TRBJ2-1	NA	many	CASSRPSTSEQFF	TGTGCCAGCAGCCGCCCTAGCACCAGTGAGCAGTTCTTC
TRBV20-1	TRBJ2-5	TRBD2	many	CSARDPRGGRETQYF	TGCAGTGCTAGAGATCCGCGGGGGGGCCGAGAGACCCAGTACTTC
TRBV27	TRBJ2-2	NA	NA	CASSRRFGELFF	TGTGCCAGCAGTAGAAGGTTCGGGGAGCTGTTTTTT
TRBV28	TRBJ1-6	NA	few	CASRVQGSYNSPLNF	TGTGCCAGCAGGGTACAGGGCTCCTATAATTCACCCCTCAACTTT
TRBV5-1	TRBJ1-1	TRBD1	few	CASSGSDRANTEAFF	TGCGCCAGCAGCGGGTCGGACAGGGCGAACACTGAAGCTTTCTTT
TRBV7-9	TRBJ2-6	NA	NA	CASSLIPSGANVLTF	TGTGCCAGCAGCTTAATCCCCTCTGGGGCCAACGTCCTGACTTTC
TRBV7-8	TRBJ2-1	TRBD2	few	CASSPAGLAGAGGFF	TGTGCCAGCAGCCCGGCGGGACTAGCGGGGGCAGGGGGTTTCTTC
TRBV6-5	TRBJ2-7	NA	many	CASNSGYGGTHYEQYF	TGTGCCAGCAACTCGGGTTACGGGGGAACCCACTACGAGCAGTACTTC
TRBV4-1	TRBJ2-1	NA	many	CASSQVNSDEQFF	TGCGCCAGCAGCCAAGTAAATAGCGATGAGCAGTTCTTC
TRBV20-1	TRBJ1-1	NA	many	CSASSEEAFF	TGCAGTGCTAGTTCTGAGGAAGCTTTCTTT
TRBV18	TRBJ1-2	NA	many	CASSPPTVNYGYTF	TGTGCCAGCTCACCACCAACGGTCAACTATGGCTACACCTTC
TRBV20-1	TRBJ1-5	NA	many	CSASNSGQADQPQHF	NA
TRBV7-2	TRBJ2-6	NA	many	CASSPVRLSGANVLTF	TGTGCCAGCAGCCCCGTCCGCCTTTCTGGGGCCAACGTCCTGACTTTC
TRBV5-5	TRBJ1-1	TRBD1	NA	CASSNTGGGDTEAFF	TGTGCCAGCAGCAATACAGGGGGCGGAGACACTGAAGCTTTCTTT
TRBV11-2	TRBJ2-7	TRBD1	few	CASSFRDRAHEQYF	TGTGCCAGCAGCTTTAGGGACAGGGCCCACGAGCAGTACTTC
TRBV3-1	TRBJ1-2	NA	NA	CASSQDMSSYGYTF	TGTGCCAGCAGCCAAGACATGAGCAGCTATGGCTACACCTTC
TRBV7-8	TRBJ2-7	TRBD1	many	CASSKDRGSYEQYF	TGTGCCAGCAGTAAGGACAGGGGCTCCTACGAGCAGTACTTC
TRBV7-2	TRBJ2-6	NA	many	CASSLGGTGANVLTF	TGTGCCAGCAGCCTGGGGGGAACTGGGGCCAACGTCCTGACTTTC
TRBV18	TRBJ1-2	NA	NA	CASSPDLRGPGYTF	TGTGCCAGCTCACCAGATTTGAGGGGCCCCGGCTACACCTTC
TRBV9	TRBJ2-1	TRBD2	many	CASSVYAGGPNEQFF	TGTGCCAGCAGCGTTTACGCGGGGGGGCCAAATGAGCAGTTCTTC
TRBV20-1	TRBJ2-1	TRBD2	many	CSARVATSGSSYNEQFF	TGCAGTGCTAGAGTTGCGACTAGCGGAAGCTCCTACAATGAGCAGTTCTTC
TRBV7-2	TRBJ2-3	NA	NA	CASSPLLGGLTDTQYF	TGTGCCAGCAGCCCCCTCCTTGGGGGCCTCACAGATACGCAGTATTTT
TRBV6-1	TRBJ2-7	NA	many	CASSEEPGQNF	TGTGCCAGCAGTGAGGAGCCGGGACAAAACTTC
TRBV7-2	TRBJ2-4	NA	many	CASSLDIGTGIQYF	TGTGCCAGCAGCTTAGATATAGGGACGGGCATTCAGTACTTC
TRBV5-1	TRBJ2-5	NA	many	CASSYGTSEQETQYF	TGCGCCAGCAGCTACGGGACTTCCGAGCAAGAGACCCAGTACTTC
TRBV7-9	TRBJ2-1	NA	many	CASSLEIGNEQFF	TGTGCCAGCAGCCTCGAAATCGGGAATGAGCAGTTCTTC
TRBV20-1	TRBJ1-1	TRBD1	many	CSAARGPMNTEAFF	TGCAGTGCTGCCAGGGGGCCGATGAACACTGAAGCTTTCTTT
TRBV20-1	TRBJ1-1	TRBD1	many	CSAPPGTGFSTEAFF	TGCAGTGCTCCTCCGGGGACAGGGTTTAGCACTGAAGCTTTCTTT
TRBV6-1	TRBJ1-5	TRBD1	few	CASSEKGQTSSPHQPQNF	TGTGCCAGCAGCGAGAAGGGACAGACCTCGTCTCCCCATCAGCCCCAGAATTTT
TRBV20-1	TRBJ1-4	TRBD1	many	CSAPLEPTRDRGTQSPKLFF	TGCAGTGCTCCTTTAGAGCCTACCCGGGACAGGGGCACTCAATCGCCAAAACTGTTTTTT
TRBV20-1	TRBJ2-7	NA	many	CSAGKDRFPYEQYF	TGCAGTGCTGGGAAAGACAGATTTCCCTACGAGCAGTACTTC
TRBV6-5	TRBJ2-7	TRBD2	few	CASSYSAANPGGYEQYF	TGTGCCAGCAGTTATTCAGCCGCTAATCCGGGGGGCTACGAGCAGTACTTC
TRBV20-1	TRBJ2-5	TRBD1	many	CSARDQTGFETQYF	TGCAGTGCTAGAGATCAGACAGGGTTTGAGACCCAGTACTTC
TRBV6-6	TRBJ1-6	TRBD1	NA	CASGGQAYNSPLNF	TGTGCCAGCGGTGGACAGGCGTATAATTCACCCCTCAACTTT
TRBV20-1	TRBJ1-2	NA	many	CSARDPFPGKGYGYTF	TGCAGTGCTAGAGACCCTTTTCCCGGAAAGGGGTATGGCTACACCTTC
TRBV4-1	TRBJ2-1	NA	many	CASSQVRGNEQFF	TGCGCCAGCAGCCAAGTAAGGGGAAATGAGCAGTTCTTC
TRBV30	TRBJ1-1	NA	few	CAWKRGSRNTEAFF	TGTGCCTGGAAGAGGGGTTCCCGGAACACTGAAGCTTTCTTT